This T cell receptor beta chain was identified in a study of technical replicates of blood from a handful of donors. The data were produced by immunoSEQ multiplex PCR, yet TCRdb's version contains in-frame clones alone and is incomplete. The sample holds around 67,000 clones, roughly 92% seen once. The CDR3 sequence is 15 residues long. J lost 4 bases, V lost 6 bases, and 4 bases had no gene match. Germline CDR1 and CDR2: PRHDT and FYEKMQ (reference sequence). The chain uses TRBV13 and TRBJ2-2; 11 bases align to TRBD1. This sequence originates from a human donor in good health. The source material was T cells isolated from PBMCs. CDR3 sequence reads: CASRLGQGVTGELFF. In nucleotides, the CDR3 is TGTGCCAGCAGATTGGGACAGGGGGTCACCGGGGAGCTGTTTTTT.